A single TCR beta chain is shown here with its context. Antigen unknown. CDR3 length: 14 residues. Germline V gene lookup returns CDR1 SEHNR and CDR2 FQNEAQ (reference sequence). V was trimmed by 6 bases and J by 3 bases, leaving 12 bases between them. The data belong to a study of cytomegalovirus exposure and HLA in healthy donors. Findings of the study overall: The study recorded about 150 TCR beta chains that were cytomegalovirus-associated. Accurate HLA-A and HLA-B prediction from TCR beta sequences was reported for most subjects.

The PCR employed 60 Vbeta primers together with 13 Jbeta primers. TCRdb's copy holds only in-frame clones and misses some; the assay was immunoSEQ multiplex PCR. This table has 100,000 or so clones, around three quarters appearing once. What was sequenced was PBMCs. This receptor was identified in a human donor in good health. The V and J genes are TRBV7-9 and TRBJ1-3; D is perhaps TRBD1 (6 bases). The CDR3 region is CASRVQGNGNTIYF. Here the CDR3 DNA reads TGTGCCAGCAGAGTCCAGGGGAATGGAAACACCATATATTTT.